This TCR beta chain came from a study of CD8 T cells in Susac syndrome. Study observations and caveats: The authors acknowledged that their TCR sequencing and HLA analysis involved a relatively small number of individuals.

TCR beta from blood CD8+ and CD4+ T cells was sequenced. With random hexamers, reverse transcription was performed on 0.5 to 1 ug of RNA. An immunoSEQ multiplex PCR generated amplified TCR beta CDR3 products spanning 54 Vbeta and 13 Jbeta. Each CDR3 protein is one row after TCRdb ran MiXCR on the immunoSEQ multiplex PCR reads. In the table there are approximately 130,000 distinct CDR3 sequences, 90% to 95% of which are singletons. Germline assignment: CDR1 GTSNPN and CDR2 SVGIG (reference sequence). The CDR3 contains 13 residues. Trimming left V 2 bases short and J 7 bases short, with 11 bases between. As to this clonotype: Its antigen is unknown.

The rearrangement uses TRBV30 and TRBJ1-4; D is ambiguous. What was sequenced was CD8+ T cells from PBMCs. The TCR was taken from a human donor with multiple sclerosis. The CDR3 region has the DNA TGTGCCTGGAGTCCTGGGCGCCTTGAAAAACTGTTTTTT. Amino acids: CAWSPGRLEKLFF.